This T cell receptor (beta chain) stems from a study of read filtering for tumor transcriptome and immune sequencing. Overall study: R-ISS stage counts were eight or nine for I, roughly 15 for II, 6 or 7 for III.

This clonotype was seen at least ten times. Its antigen remains unknown. Regarding the study as a whole: Compared with RNA-seq, IR-seq gave much higher clonotype depth and reliability.

From 300 to 450 ng of RNA, a library with molecular barcoded alpha/delta and beta/gamma adaptors was made. One entry per CDR3 protein results from TCRdb running MiXCR on the reads. Of over 15,000 distinct CDR3 sequences in the sample, approximately 24% were seen once. Per germline, CDR1 MDHEN and CDR2 SYDVKM. The CDR3 is 11 amino acids. Trimming took off 6 bases at V and 7 bases at J, with 10 bases between the two ends. The material sequenced was a population of CD138-negative cells sorted from bone marrow. The chain links TRBV28 to TRBJ2-7, with unresolved D. This clonotype originated in a donor at least 40 years old with multiple myeloma. The CDR3 DNA is TGTGCCAGCAGCACCCCCGGGGAGCAGTACTTC. It specifies CASSTPGEQYF.